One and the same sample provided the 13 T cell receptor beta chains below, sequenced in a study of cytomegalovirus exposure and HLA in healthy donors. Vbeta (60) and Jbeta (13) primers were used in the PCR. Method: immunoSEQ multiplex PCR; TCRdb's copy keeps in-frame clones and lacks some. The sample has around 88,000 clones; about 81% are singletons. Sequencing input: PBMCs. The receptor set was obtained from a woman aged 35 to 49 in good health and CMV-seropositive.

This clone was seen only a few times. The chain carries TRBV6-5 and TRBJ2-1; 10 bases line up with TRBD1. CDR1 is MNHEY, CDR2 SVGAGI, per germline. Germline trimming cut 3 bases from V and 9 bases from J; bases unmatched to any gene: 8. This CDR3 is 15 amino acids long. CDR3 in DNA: TGTGCCAGCAGTTATCGGACAGGGGGAATGAGTGAGCAGTTCTTC. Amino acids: CASSYRTGGMSEQFF.

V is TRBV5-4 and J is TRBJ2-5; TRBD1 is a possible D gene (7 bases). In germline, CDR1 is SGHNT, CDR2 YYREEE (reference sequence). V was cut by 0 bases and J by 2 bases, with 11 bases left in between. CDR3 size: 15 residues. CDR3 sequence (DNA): TGTGCCAGCAGCTTGGAACAGGGGACTCAAGAGACCCAGTACTTC. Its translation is CASSLEQGTQETQYF.

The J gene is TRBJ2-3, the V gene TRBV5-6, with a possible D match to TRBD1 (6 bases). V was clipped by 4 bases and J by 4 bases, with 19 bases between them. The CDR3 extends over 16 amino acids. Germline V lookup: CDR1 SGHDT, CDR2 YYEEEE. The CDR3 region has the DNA TGTGCCAGCAGCGACGGTCCCGGGACATGGGCAGATACGCAGTATTTT. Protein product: CASSDGPGTWADTQYF.

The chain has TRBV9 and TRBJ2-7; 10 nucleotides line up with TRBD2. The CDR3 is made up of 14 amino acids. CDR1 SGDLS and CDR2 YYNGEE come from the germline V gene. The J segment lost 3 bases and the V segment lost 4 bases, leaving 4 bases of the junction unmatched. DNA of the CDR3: TGTGCCAGCAGCCCCGGACTAGCGGACTACGAGCAGTACTTC. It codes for CASSPGLADYEQYF. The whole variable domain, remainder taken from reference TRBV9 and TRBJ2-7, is DSGVTQTPKHLITATGQRVTLRCSPRSGDLSVYWYQQSLDQGLQFLIQYYNGEERAKGNILERFSAQQFPDLHSELNLSSLELGDSALYFCASSPGLADYEQYFGPGTRLTVT.

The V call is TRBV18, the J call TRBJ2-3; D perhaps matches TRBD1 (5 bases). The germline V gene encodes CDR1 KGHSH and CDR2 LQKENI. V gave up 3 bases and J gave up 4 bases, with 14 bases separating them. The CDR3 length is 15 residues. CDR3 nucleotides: TGTGCCAGCTCACCGGGGCAGGGTGGTGCAGATACGCAGTATTTT. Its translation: CASSPGQGGADTQYF.

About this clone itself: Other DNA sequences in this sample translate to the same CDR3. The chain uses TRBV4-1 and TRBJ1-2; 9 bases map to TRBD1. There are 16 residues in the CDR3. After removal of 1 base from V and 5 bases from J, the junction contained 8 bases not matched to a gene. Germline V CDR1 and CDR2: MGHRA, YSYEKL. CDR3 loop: CASSQVGQGNAYGYTF. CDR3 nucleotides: TGCGCCAGCAGCCAAGTCGGACAGGGGAATGCATATGGCTACACCTTC.

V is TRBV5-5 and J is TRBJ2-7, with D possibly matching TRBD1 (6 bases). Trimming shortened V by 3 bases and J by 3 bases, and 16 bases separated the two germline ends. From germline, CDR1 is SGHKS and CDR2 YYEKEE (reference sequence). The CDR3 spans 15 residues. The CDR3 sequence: CASSYSLGTNYEQYF. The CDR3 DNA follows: TGTGCCAGCAGCTATTCTCTCGGGACAAACTACGAGCAGTACTTC.

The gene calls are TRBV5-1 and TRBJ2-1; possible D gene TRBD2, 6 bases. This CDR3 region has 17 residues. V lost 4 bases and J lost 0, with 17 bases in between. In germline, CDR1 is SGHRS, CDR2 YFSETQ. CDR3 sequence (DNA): TGCGCCAGCAGCCCCGGAGGGGCGCCGAGCTCCTACAATGAGCAGTTCTTC. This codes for CASSPGGAPSSYNEQFF.

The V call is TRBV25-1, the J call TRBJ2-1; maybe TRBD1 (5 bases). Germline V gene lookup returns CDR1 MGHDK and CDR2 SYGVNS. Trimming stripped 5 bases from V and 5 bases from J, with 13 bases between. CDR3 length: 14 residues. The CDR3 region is CASSLQGWDNEQFF. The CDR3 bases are TGTGCCAGCAGTCTCCAGGGATGGGACAATGAGCAGTTCTTC.

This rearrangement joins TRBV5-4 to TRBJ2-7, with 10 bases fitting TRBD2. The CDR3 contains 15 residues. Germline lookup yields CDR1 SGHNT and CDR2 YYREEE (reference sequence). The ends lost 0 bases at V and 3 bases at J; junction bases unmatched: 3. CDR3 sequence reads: CASSLASSGSYEQYF. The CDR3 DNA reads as TGTGCCAGCAGCTTGGCCTCTAGCGGGAGCTACGAGCAGTACTTC.

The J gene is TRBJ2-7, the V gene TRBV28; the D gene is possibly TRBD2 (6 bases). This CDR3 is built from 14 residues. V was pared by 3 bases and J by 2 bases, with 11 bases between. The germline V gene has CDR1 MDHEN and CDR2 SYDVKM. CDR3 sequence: CASSFSGPTYEQYF. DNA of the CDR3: TGTGCCAGCAGTTTTAGCGGACCTACCTACGAGCAGTACTTC.

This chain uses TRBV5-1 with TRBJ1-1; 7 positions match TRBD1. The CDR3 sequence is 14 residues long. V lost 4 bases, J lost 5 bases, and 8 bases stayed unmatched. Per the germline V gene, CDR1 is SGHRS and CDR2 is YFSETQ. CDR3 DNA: TGCGCCAGCAGCCCCCCGAAGGGGGCGACTGAAGCTTTCTTT. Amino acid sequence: CASSPPKGATEAFF.

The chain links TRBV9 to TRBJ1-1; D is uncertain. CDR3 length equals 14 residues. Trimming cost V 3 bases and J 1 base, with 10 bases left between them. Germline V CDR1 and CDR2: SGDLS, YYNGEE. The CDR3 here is CASSAEAGNTEAFF. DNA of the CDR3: TGTGCCAGCAGCGCCGAGGCGGGGAACACTGAAGCTTTCTTT.